This T cell receptor beta chain was identified during a study of blood T cell repertoires in COVID-19. The CDR3 extends over 15 amino acids. Germline V gene data show CDR1 as DFQATT and CDR2 as SNEGSKA (reference sequence). The V end was cut by 3 bases, the J end by 0 bases, with 15 bases between. Using immunoSEQ multiplex PCR, the repertoire was profiled, and TCRdb retains in-frame clones only, with some absent. The repertoire holds about 34,000 clones, with more than 70% as singletons. The clonotype was recovered from a man aged 80 or over with active or convalescent COVID-19. The rearrangement uses TRBV20-1 and TRBJ2-7; D call uncertain. Material for sequencing was peripheral blood. As DNA, the CDR3 is TGCAGTGCTAGTACCGCCAGCGCGACCTCCTACGAGCAGTACTTC. This gives the protein CSASTASATSYEQYF.